The 17 T cell receptor beta chains reported below all come from one sample, sequenced in a study of blood T cell repertoires in COVID-19. The method was immunoSEQ multiplex PCR; TCRdb's version includes in-frame clones alone and lacks a portion of them. This sample yields about 140,000 clones, of which over 60% are seen a single time; 3.5% to 5% belongs to the top ten. Sequenced: peripheral blood. These receptors all come from an elderly woman with active or convalescent COVID-19.

This sequence joins TRBV5-1 and TRBJ2-7, with TRBD1 matching 12 bases. The germline gives CDR1 SGHRS, CDR2 YFSETQ. The CDR3 has 15 residues. Losses at the gene ends were 4 bases for V and 3 bases for J; bases not matched to a gene: 5. The CDR3 DNA is TGCGCCAGCAGCAGGGACAGGGGGCTAGTCTACGAGCAGTACTTC. Translation gives CASSRDRGLVYEQYF.

This clone was detected a few times. This chain joins TRBV7-9 and TRBJ1-2; the D gene is possibly TRBD1 (5 bases). CDR3 size: 11 residues. The germline V gene has CDR1 SEHNR and CDR2 FQNEAQ (reference sequence). Trimming cost V 7 bases and J 4 bases, with 7 bases left between them. CDR3 DNA: TGTGCCAGCAACACAGGCTATGGCTACACCTTC. Translation: CASNTGYGYTF.

This sequence joins TRBV2 and TRBJ1-4; 9 positions agree with TRBD1. From germline, CDR1 is SNHLY and CDR2 FYNNEI. The CDR3 totals 16 residues. V shed 5 bases and J 5 bases; nucleotides not matched to a gene: 9. CDR3 in amino acids: CASSQGSGQGNEKLFF. The CDR3 bases are TGTGCCAGCAGTCAAGGGTCGGGACAGGGAAATGAAAAACTGTTTTTT.

The chain combines TRBV2 with TRBJ1-2; TRBD1 matches at 7 bases. The CDR3 runs to 15 residues. The V and J ends lost 3 bases and 4 bases, in that order; junction bases with no gene match: 8. The germline gives CDR1 SNHLY, CDR2 FYNNEI. The CDR3 is CASSERMAGGYGYTF. The CDR3 coding sequence is TGTGCCAGCAGTGAGCGTATGGCAGGGGGCTATGGCTACACCTTC.

Only a few counts were recorded for this clone. This chain connects TRBV2 to TRBJ1-6, with D possibly being TRBD1 (6 bases). Germline V CDR1 and CDR2: SNHLY, FYNNEI. The V gene lost 7 bases and the J gene lost 5 bases, with 15 bases spanning the gap. This CDR3 region has 15 residues. CDR3 sequence (DNA): TGTGCCAGCAAGAAGACGGGACATAATAATTCACCCCTCCACTTT. Its translation: CASKKTGHNNSPLHF.

This clone was picked up a small number of times. This rearrangement joins TRBV7-3 to TRBJ2-3, with D possibly matching TRBD2 (5 bases). The CDR3 consists of 13 residues. CDR1 and CDR2 from the germline V gene are SGHTA and FQGTGA. Trimming cost V 6 bases and J 2 bases, with 9 bases left between them. The CDR3 region is CASSSRDTDTQYF. DNA for the CDR3: TGTGCCAGCAGTTCCCGGGACACAGATACGCAGTATTTT.

The genes are TRBV3-1 (or the pseudogene TRBV3-2) and TRBJ1-5, with D perhaps TRBD1 (6 bases). Trimming removed 4 bases at V and 7 bases at J, with 14 bases between. This CDR3 comprises 14 residues. CDR1 and CDR2 (germline): LGHDT, YNNKEL (reference sequence). CDR3 loop: CASSPRGGGQPQHF. In nucleotides, the CDR3 is TGTGCCAGCAGCCCCCGGGGAGGGGGACAGCCCCAGCATTTT.

V and J are TRBV12-3 or TRBV12-4 and TRBJ1-6, with D possibly being TRBD1 (5 bases). CDR3 length: 13 amino acids. Trimming took off 7 bases at V and 7 bases at J, with 11 bases between the two ends. The CDR3 loop is CASMRNRNSPLHF. The CDR3 nucleotides are TGTGCCAGCATGAGGAACAGGAATTCACCCCTCCACTTT.

This clone was seen only a few times. V is TRBV5-5 and J is TRBJ1-2; 8 nucleotides line up with TRBD1. V gave up 4 bases and J gave up 6 bases; unmatched junction bases: 11. The CDR3 consists of 15 residues. Germline V gene lookup returns CDR1 SGHKS and CDR2 YYEKEE (reference sequence). CDR3 in amino acids: CASSPPRTGRDGYTF. For the CDR3, the DNA is TGTGCCAGCAGCCCCCCACGGACAGGGAGGGATGGCTACACCTTC.

This rearrangement joins TRBV5-1 to TRBJ2-7; the D is unclear. This CDR3 is 12 amino acids long. Trimming stripped 2 bases from V and 1 base from J, with 4 bases between. CDR1 and CDR2 from the germline V gene are SGHRS and YFSETQ. The CDR3 is CASSLTSYEQYF. CDR3 DNA sequence: TGCGCCAGCAGCTTAACTTCCTACGAGCAGTACTTC. The whole variable domain, remainder taken from reference TRBV5-1 and TRBJ2-7, is KAGVTQTPRYLIKTRGQQVTLSCSPISGHRSVSWYQQTPGQGLQFLFEYFSETQRNKGNFPGRFSGRQFSNSRSEMNVSTLELGDSALYLCASSLTSYEQYFGPGTRLTVT.

This clone was detected a few times. The gene calls are TRBV7-8 and TRBJ1-2; perhaps TRBD1 as D (6 bases). The CDR3 loop spans 17 amino acids. The germline CDR1 and CDR2 sequences are SGHVS and FQNEAQ. V gave up 1 base and J gave up 4 bases, with 19 bases separating them. Here the CDR3 reads CASSLDISGDTAYGYTF. In DNA form, the CDR3 reads TGTGCCAGCAGCTTAGATATTAGTGGGGACACCGCCTATGGCTACACCTTC. The variable domain in full, with the rest retrieved from reference TRBV7-8 and TRBJ1-2, is GAGVSQSPRYKVAKRGQDVALRCDPISGHVSLFWYQQALGQGPEFLTYFQNEAQLDKSGLPSDRFFAERPEGSVSTLKIQRTQQEDSAVYLCASSLDISGDTAYGYTFGSGTRLTVV.

V is TRBV14 and J is TRBJ1-3; D may be TRBD1 (6 bases). Trimming cost V 5 bases and J 4 bases, with 18 bases left between them. Germline V gene data show CDR1 as SGHDN and CDR2 as FVKESK. The CDR3 is 16 residues long. DNA of the CDR3: TGTGCCAGCAGCGCCCACGGGACATATTCCGGAAACACCATATATTTT. It yields the protein CASSAHGTYSGNTIYF.

This sequence joins TRBV15 and TRBJ1-5, with a tentative D call TRBD1 (5 bases). Between the trimmed V and J ends, which lost 2 bases and 2 bases, there was a span of 13 bases. This CDR3 has 16 amino acids. Per germline, CDR1 LNHNV and CDR2 YYDKDF (reference sequence). DNA for the CDR3: TGTGCCACCAGCAGAACTGGGAGGGGCCGCAATCAGCCCCAGCATTTT. Translated: CATSRTGRGRNQPQHF.

Comment on this clone: A junction boundary mismatches the germline segment, possibly from a read error. This chain connects TRBV5-1 to TRBJ2-1; 15 nucleotides line up with TRBD2. This CDR3 has 17 amino acids. CDR1 SGHRS and CDR2 YFSETQ come from the germline V gene. CDR3 residues: CARSGRTSGGAWNEQFF. CDR3 in DNA: TGCGCCCGCAGCGGCCGGACTAGCGGGGGGGCCTGGAATGAGCAGTTCTTC. Variable domain in full (rest from reference TRBV5-1 and TRBJ2-1): KAGVTQTPRYLIKTRGQQVTLSCSPISGHRSVSWYQQTPGQGLQFLFEYFSETQRNKGNFPGRFSGRQFSNSRSEMNVSTLELGDSALYLCARSGRTSGGAWNEQFFGPGTRLTVL.

The rearrangement uses TRBV6-5 and TRBJ1-1, with D possibly matching TRBD1 (6 bases). Germline V gene data show CDR1 as MNHEY and CDR2 as SVGAGI. Trimming stripped 8 bases from V and 2 bases from J, with 18 bases between. CDR3 length: 15 amino acids. The CDR3 protein is CASSRGAGLNTEAFF. In nucleotides, the CDR3 is TGTGCCAGCTCTCGGGGGGCTGGTCTAAACACTGAAGCTTTCTTT.

The V and J genes are TRBV4-1 and TRBJ1-1, with D maybe TRBD1 (6 bases). Trimming stripped 0 bases from V and 4 bases from J, with 12 bases between. The CDR3 spans 15 residues. Per the germline V gene, CDR1 is MGHRA and CDR2 is YSYEKL. The CDR3: CASSQEGGLGTEAFF. Written as DNA, the CDR3 is TGCGCCAGCAGCCAAGAGGGGGGGCTGGGCACTGAAGCTTTCTTT.

The V gene is TRBV19, the J gene TRBJ1-1; 7 bases agree with TRBD1. The junction had 5 bases not matched to a gene; V was cut back by 7 bases and J by 0 bases. Germline assignment: CDR1 LNHDA and CDR2 SQIVND (reference sequence). This CDR3 region has 14 residues. This CDR3 reads CASTDRAMNTEAFF. In nucleotides, the CDR3 is TGTGCCAGTACCGACAGGGCGATGAACACTGAAGCTTTCTTT. The entire variable domain, with the rest obtained from reference TRBV19 and TRBJ1-1, is as follows: DGGITQSPKYLFRKEGQNVTLSCEQNLNHDAMYWYRQDPGQGLRLIYYSQIVNDFQKGDIAEGYSVSREKKESFPLTVTSAQKNPTAFYLCASTDRAMNTEAFFGQGTRLTVV.